Listed here are 23 T cell receptor beta chains from one sample, sequenced in a study of cytomegalovirus exposure and HLA in healthy donors. Vbeta (60) and Jbeta (13) primers were used in the PCR. Clones were read by immunoSEQ multiplex PCR, and TCRdb kept only the in-frame ones, dropping some. The sample holds fewer than 250,000 clones, roughly 80% seen once. The sequenced material came from PBMCs. These TCRs come from a male donor in good health and CMV-seronegative.

This clone was seen more than once but under ten times. Distinct nucleotide sequences in the sample also encode this CDR3. The rearrangement links TRBV4-2 to TRBJ1-4, with D possibly TRBD1 on 6 matching bases. Trimming cost V 4 bases and J 3 bases, with 21 bases left between them. Germline V gene data show CDR1 as LGHNA and CDR2 as YNFKEQ. The CDR3 covers 18 residues. The CDR3 nucleotides read TGTGCCAGCAGCCGGTCAGGCGGCCAGCAGGGGTCTAATGAAAAACTGTTTTTT. Residues: CASSRSGGQQGSNEKLFF.

The chain has TRBV15 and TRBJ1-1; 8 nucleotides agree with TRBD1. V shed 0 bases, J shed 0 bases, and the junction held 9 bases outside the gene matches. Per germline, CDR1 LNHNV and CDR2 YYDKDF (reference sequence). CDR3 size: 18 residues. The CDR3 DNA reads as TGTGCCACCAGCAGAGATGGCTGGACAGGGACGCTGAACACTGAAGCTTTCTTT. This translates into CATSRDGWTGTLNTEAFF. Complete variable domain (other parts from reference TRBV15 and TRBJ1-1): DAMVIQNPRYQVTQFGKPVTLSCSQTLNHNVMYWYQQKSSQAPKLLFHYYDKDFNNEADTPDNFQSRRPNTSFCFLDIRSPGLGDTAMYLCATSRDGWTGTLNTEAFFGQGTRLTVV.

This clone appeared a single time. The chain joins TRBV7-3 to TRBJ1-1; D is uncertain. Trimming left V 2 bases short and J 8 bases short, with 12 bases between. The CDR3 runs 13 residues. Germline-derived CDR1 and CDR2 are SGHTA and FQGTGA. CDR3 sequence (DNA): TGTGCCAGCAGCTTATACCGATTTGAGGAAGCTTTCTTT. It specifies CASSLYRFEEAFF.

This chain connects TRBV7-2 to TRBJ2-7, with TRBD1 identical over 7 bases. The CDR3 is 15 amino acids. V dropped 6 bases and J dropped 0; count of bases not matched to a gene: 8. Germline lookup yields CDR1 SGHTA and CDR2 FQGNSA. The CDR3 sequence is CASRLGQSSSYEQYF. CDR3 nucleotide sequence: TGTGCCAGCAGGTTGGGACAGTCAAGCTCCTACGAGCAGTACTTC.

The chain links TRBV5-1 to TRBJ1-1; 8 positions match TRBD1. The CDR3 is 13 residues long. Trimming cost V 5 bases and J 5 bases; bases outside gene matches: 5. CDR1 and CDR2 from the germline V gene are SGHRS and YFSETQ. CDR3 DNA sequence: TGCGCCAGCAGACGCAGGGGGCGGACTGAAGCTTTCTTT. Its translation: CASRRRGRTEAFF.

The rearrangement links TRBV9 to TRBJ2-2; 7 nucleotides line up with TRBD1. Unmatched junction bases numbered 8, after V lost 3 bases and J lost 6 bases. This CDR3 has 15 residues. Germline V gene lookup returns CDR1 SGDLS and CDR2 YYNGEE. The DNA for the CDR3 is TGTGCCAGCAGCGCCCTAGGGGGCGAGGCCGGGGAGCTGTTTTTT. This sequence encodes CASSALGGEAGELFF.

To note about this clone: The DNA is omitted, as the CDR3 cannot be located on it reliably, and the CDR3 follows TCRdb's listing. The V call is TRBV27, the J call TRBJ1-4. The CDR3 totals 15 residues, both ends included. The germline CDR1 and CDR2 sequences are MNHEY and SMNVEV (reference sequence). Here the CDR3 reads CASRPPRLGLKNCFF.

This clone was observed a single time. The genes are TRBV11-2 and TRBJ2-7; the match to TRBD1 covers 7 bases. With 0 bases clipped from V and 4 bases from J, the junction kept 21 bases outside the gene matches. Germline V gene data show CDR1 as SGHAT and CDR2 as FQNNGV. The CDR3 spans 20 residues. The CDR3 DNA follows: TGTGCCAGCAGCTTAGATTCGGAAGGGGGCTCATATCCCTTTGGGTACGAGCAGTACTTC. Translated: CASSLDSEGGSYPFGYEQYF.

The chain recombines TRBV28 with TRBJ1-4, with D tentatively TRBD1 (5 bases). Germline lookup yields CDR1 MDHEN and CDR2 SYDVKM. Between the trimmed V and J ends, which lost 5 bases and 8 bases, there was a span of 15 bases. This CDR3 region has 14 residues. CDR3 bases: TGTGCCAGCAGTCAACCAGGGTTTGGAGAAAAACTGTTTTTT. This gives the protein CASSQPGFGEKLFF.

The chain combines TRBV6-1 with TRBJ2-1, with TRBD2 matching over 7 bases. The germline CDR1 and CDR2 sequences are MNHNS and SASEGT. The CDR3 is 16 residues long. J gave up 0 bases and V 4 bases, and 6 bases lay outside the gene matches. The CDR3 reads CASSGGAGVSYNEQFF. CDR3 nucleotides: TGTGCCAGCAGTGGAGGCGCGGGAGTCTCCTACAATGAGCAGTTCTTC.

The rearrangement joins TRBV25-1 to TRBJ1-1; D call uncertain. The germline gives CDR1 MGHDK, CDR2 SYGVNS. Trimming left V 5 bases short and J 4 bases short, with 17 bases between. This CDR3 has 15 residues. CDR3 bases: TGTGCCAGCAGTTCTCAGGCTACGGTGGGCACTGAAGCTTTCTTT. Translating gives CASSSQATVGTEAFF.

The chain employs TRBV6-5 and TRBJ2-1, with D possibly TRBD1 on 6 matching bases. V dropped 6 bases and J dropped 4 bases, with 7 bases sitting between them. The CDR3 sequence is 12 residues long. In germline, CDR1 is MNHEY, CDR2 SVGAGI. CDR3 amino acids: CASRQGYNEQFF. The CDR3 bases are TGTGCCAGCAGGCAGGGGTACAATGAGCAGTTCTTC.

The rearrangement joins TRBV6-1 to TRBJ1-1; possibly TRBD1 for D (6 bases). In germline, CDR1 is MNHNS, CDR2 SASEGT. The CDR3 extends over 16 amino acids. V lost 5 bases and J lost 2, with 18 bases in between. The CDR3 nucleotides are TGTGCCAGCAGTAAAGGACAGCTCAGAAGTAACACTGAAGCTTTCTTT. It specifies CASSKGQLRSNTEAFF.

This clone showed up just a few times. The CDR3 is CASSQALGGTEAFF. The CDR3 DNA follows: TGTGCCAGCAGCCAAGCACTTGGGGGGACTGAAGCTTTCTTT. The V and J genes are TRBV14 and TRBJ1-1, with D possibly being TRBD1 (5 bases). This CDR3 is 14 amino acids long. Germline V CDR1 and CDR2: SGHDN, FVKESK. V lost 1 base and J lost 5, with 11 bases in between.

The V and J genes are TRBV11-3 and TRBJ2-7, with TRBD2 matching over 8 bases. Germline V CDR1 and CDR2: SGHNT, YENEEA. Germline trimming cut 4 bases from V and 4 bases from J; bases unmatched to any gene: 9. The CDR3 covers 15 residues. In DNA, the CDR3 is TGTGCCAGCAGCTCCTTAGCGGGAAAGGGGTACGAGCAGTACTTC. It yields the protein CASSSLAGKGYEQYF.

The gene calls are TRBV25-1 and TRBJ1-4; D unclear. V dropped 3 bases and J dropped 11 bases, with 7 bases sitting between them. CDR1 MGHDK and CDR2 SYGVNS come from the germline V gene. CDR3 length equals 11 residues. CDR3 in amino acids: CASSDPSKLFF. Here the CDR3 DNA reads TGTGCCAGCAGTGACCCGTCCAAACTGTTTTTT.

This clone showed up just once. The chain combines TRBV5-1 with TRBJ2-1, with TRBD2 matching over 7 bases. The J segment lost 3 bases and the V segment lost 4 bases, leaving 10 bases of the junction unmatched. Germline V CDR1 and CDR2: SGHRS, YFSETQ. This CDR3 has 16 residues. The CDR3 sequence: CASSRTGGSGYNEQFF. CDR3 bases: TGCGCCAGCAGCCGGACCGGGGGGTCGGGCTACAATGAGCAGTTCTTC.

This chain uses TRBV5-4 with TRBJ2-1; 7 bases agree with TRBD2. The CDR3 contains 16 residues. Germline V CDR1 and CDR2: SGHNT, YYREEE (reference sequence). Germline trimming cut 0 bases from V and 6 bases from J; bases unmatched to any gene: 9. The CDR3 region is CASSLGNGLVSNEQFF. DNA of the CDR3: TGTGCCAGCAGCTTGGGCAACGGACTAGTAAGCAATGAGCAGTTCTTC.

This chain connects TRBV4-1 to TRBJ2-6; no definite D call. Between the trimmed V and J ends, which lost 4 bases and 2 bases, there was a span of 12 bases. Germline V gene sequence: CDR1 MGHRA, CDR2 YSYEKL. This CDR3 region has 16 residues. CDR3 amino acids: CASSLSQLPGANVLTF. The CDR3 DNA reads as TGCGCCAGCAGCCTAAGTCAGTTACCTGGGGCCAACGTCCTGACTTTC.

The rearrangement links TRBV25-1 to TRBJ1-2; D unclear. From germline, CDR1 is MGHDK and CDR2 SYGVNS. V was pared by 7 bases and J by 8 bases, with 17 bases between. This CDR3 spans 13 amino acids. The DNA for the CDR3 is TGTGCCAGCACCGCGCCTTCGTTGAGAGGCTACACCTTC. This gives the protein CASTAPSLRGYTF.

The chain recombines TRBV4-2 with TRBJ2-7; 12 nucleotides line up with TRBD2. The CDR3 sequence is 17 residues long. Germline V CDR1 and CDR2: LGHNA, YNFKEQ. The trim removed 0 bases at V and 0 bases at J, leaving 3 bases unmatched. CDR3 nucleotides: TGTGCCAGCAGCCAAGATATGACTAGCGGGAGCTCCTACGAGCAGTACTTC. Encoded protein: CASSQDMTSGSSYEQYF.

This clone has a handful of counts. This chain uses TRBV27 with TRBJ1-1, with D possibly TRBD1 on 6 matching bases. Trimming pared 8 bases from V and 1 base from J, leaving 14 bases between. The CDR3 has 14 residues. Germline V gene data show CDR1 as MNHEY and CDR2 as SMNVEV (reference sequence). The CDR3 bases are TGTGCCAGCGGATTACAGGGAAGGAACACTGAAGCTTTCTTT. Translated, it gives CASGLQGRNTEAFF.

The chain uses TRBV7-9 and TRBJ2-2; D not certain. The CDR3 extends over 14 amino acids. V shed 1 base and J shed 6 bases, with 9 bases lying between them. The germline V gene has CDR1 SEHNR and CDR2 FQNEAQ (reference sequence). CDR3 protein: CASSLESSAGELFF. CDR3 coding DNA: TGTGCCAGCAGCTTAGAAAGCTCGGCCGGGGAGCTGTTTTTT.